The clone carrying this T cell receptor beta chain was found a few times. No antigen is known for it. Germline loops: CDR1 MGHDK, CDR2 SYGVNS. Trimming removed 8 bases from V and 3 bases from J, with 19 bases in between. The CDR3 contains 15 residues. The entry originates in a study of post-analysis software for immune sequencing data. Overall study results and limits: In multiple sclerosis, normalized Chao1 diversity was significantly below that of controls. Patients used about 5 TRBV segments, including TRBV5-6, TRBV5-1 and TRBV20-1, more often than controls.

The library was made from cDNA and included unique molecular identifiers. TCRdb fed the PCR reads into MiXCR, producing one record per CDR3 protein. This sample yields roughly 670,000 distinct CDR3 sequences, of which over 45% are seen a single time; about 11% belongs to the top ten. This TCR was recovered from a girl aged 2 to 9 with multiple sclerosis. V is TRBV25-1 and J is TRBJ2-5, with TRBD2 as a possible D gene (5 bases). The sequenced sample consisted of blood. This chain's CDR3 is CASPQRASIEETQYF. The CDR3 bases are TGTGCCAGCCCCCAACGGGCTAGCATTGAAGAGACCCAGTACTTC.